The present T cell receptor beta chain was sequenced within a study of PD-1 blockade in classical Hodgkin lymphoma. Sequenced by immunoSEQ multiplex PCR; TCRdb stores in-frame clones only, minus some. The table lists tens of thousands of clones, about 89% of them singletons. This clone was counted between two and nine times. Every patient had relapsed following autologous stem cell transplantation, and cohorts differed in brentuximab vedotin exposure. The CDR3 totals 12 residues. Germline CDR1 reads SGDLS; CDR2 reads YYNGEE. The V end lost 4 bases, the J end lost 12 bases, and 16 bases lay between the germline ends.

The chain carries TRBV9 and TRBJ1-2; no firm D call. Material: peripheral blood mononuclear cells (PBMCs), obtained at baseline. The receptor was derived from a human donor with classical Hodgkin lymphoma. The CDR3 sequence: CASSSPVWAHTF. The CDR3 nucleotides read TGTGCCAGCAGCAGCCCCGTCTGGGCGCACACCTTC.